Reported below is one T cell receptor beta chain. The target of this receptor is not known. Per-base quality was not reported, and no clone a single base away is much larger than it. This sample is drawn from a study of blood T cell repertoires in COVID-19 (dated by TCRdb to 2020 to 2022). Regarding the study in general: The collaborator samples originated in the United States, Italy and Spain and spanned the acute and convalescent phases of COVID-19. The material from the prospective study consisted of cDNA or gDNA derived from T cells, B-cell-depleted T cells, or PBMCs. The dataset comprised deeply sampled blood TCRbeta repertoires from subjects exposed to, actively infected with, or recovered from COVID-19. The repertoires were made available in a free public database intended to serve as a resource for research on the immune response to SARS-CoV-2. The samples were drawn from two sources: the first 160 participants of the ongoing ImmuneRACE study, and some 1,300 subjects contributed by 6 global collaborators. The sample metadata nearly always contained a de-identified subject ID, COVID-19 status, age in years and sex. HLA class I and class II types, where available, came from metadata supplied by the sample provider rather than from assay-based typing.

Whole blood was collected in K2EDTA tubes by collaborating institutions according to the institutions' own protocols. For TCRbeta analysis, collaborator samples were shipped as frozen whole blood, as isolated PBMCs, or as DNA extracted from either sample type. Overall study outcomes, separate from this receptor: The quantity of clinical and demographic metadata differed by source and by participant and was supplied without curation.

The CDR3 spans 14 residues, from the cysteine through the phenylalanine. The CDR3 DNA has 42 bases and is translated from base 1. Looking up the germline V gene (reference sequence) yields CDR1 LGHDT and CDR2 YNNKEL. V and J are trimmed by 3 bases and 3 bases, and the gene matches miss 5 bases of the junction. The immunoSEQ Assay, a bias-controlled multiplex PCR, was used to amplify TCRbeta CDR3 regions from genomic DNA. The paper's processing steps were these. The number of nucleated cells in each sample was estimated by amplification of reference gene primers within the assay. Sequence reads were collapsed and filtered to measure the absolute abundance of every unique TCRbeta CDR3 rearrangement. For each sample, productive Simpson clonality was calculated as the square root of Simpson's diversity index across productive rearrangements. TCRdb mirrors the immuneACCESS table, restricted to in-frame sequences. Some clones are absent from its copies; in checked studies, under half trace to an unresolved V gene, and the reason for the others is unknown. The V and J calls and clone size were taken over from that table, and D and trimming were inferred from the DNA. Present in this sample are 75,000 to 100,000 clones, 81% of which were seen just once. The ten largest clones add up to about 4.4% of the sample.

Sequenced sample: peripheral blood. The source of this sequence is a man aged 55 to 70 with acute or convalescent COVID-19. The rearrangement combines TRBV3-1 (or the pseudogene TRBV3-2) with TRBJ2-7; the junction holds 7 bases that match TRBD2. In nucleotides, the sequence is TGTGCCAGCAGCCACCTGGGGGGGATCTACGAGCAGTACTTC. Its amino acids are CASSHLGGIYEQYF.